The rows below give T cell receptor beta chains drawn from one sample of a study of regulatory T cells in long-lasting Graves disease. TCRdb re-called the multiplex PCR reads with MiXCR, one entry per CDR3 protein. The data contain 450,000 to 650,000 distinct CDR3 sequences, about 15% of them singletons. These data were also filed under a second study, of T cells in Graves' hyperthyroidism and ophthalmopathy.

The source was peripheral blood mononuclear cells (PBMCs), collected at new diagnosis, from a patient treated with antithyroid drugs. These receptors all stem from a woman aged 40-65 years with Graves disease. Both conserved end residues are trimmed from each CDR3.

TRBJ2-7	13	TRBV6-5	ASSYLSSGTYEQY
TRBJ1-4	14	TRBV3-1	ASSQIKTGLGEKLF
TRBJ2-7	12	TRBV12-3/TRBV12-4	ASSVAGPAGEQY
TRBJ2-1	13	TRBV7-9	ASSSPLGGNNEQF
TRBJ2-5	13	TRBV15	ATSRGGDGQETQY
TRBJ2-7	14	TRBV12-3/TRBV12-4	ASSLSGTGVTYEQY
TRBJ1-5	14	TRBV4-1	ASSQDRGISNQPQH
TRBJ2-3	11	TRBV18	ASSEVGADTQY
TRBJ1-3	12	TRBV2	ASSVDTAGNTIY
TRBJ2-3	12	TRBV7-9	ASSSQGHTDTQY
TRBJ2-6	17	TRBV14	ASSRDGQLLGSGANVLT
TRBJ2-2	15	TRBV3-1	ASSQFWQGAHTGELF
TRBJ2-3	15	TRBV10-3	AISQIRSGGATDTQY
TRBJ2-7	14	TRBV28	ASSSYRGPFTYEQY
TRBJ1-5	13	TRBV6-1	ASLGVRHSNQPQH
TRBJ2-7	14	TRBV2	AINTAGRRSSYEQY
TRBJ1-5	14	TRBV15	ATSRDLRDRDYPQH
TRBJ1-1	12	TRBV5-1	ASTRQAGDTEAF
TRBJ1-2	11	TRBV11-2	ASSLDPGNGYT
.	10	TRBV28	ASNRGLYEQF
TRBJ1-1	14	TRBV19	ASTALDGPMNTEAF
TRBJ1-2	12	TRBV5-1	ASSFGYGKRGYT
TRBJ1-2	14	TRBV11-2	ASSSTASTALYGYT
TRBJ1-5	12	TRBV10-3	AISTTGLGQPQH
TRBJ2-1	13	TRBV5-1	ASSLSGASYNEQF
TRBJ2-1	14	TRBV28	ASSGEVAGAYNEQF
TRBJ1-5	12	TRBV6-4	ASSYGVSNQPQH
TRBJ1-2	11	TRBV7-9	ASSLEGRDGYT
TRBJ1-2	12	TRBV2	ASRSQGAGYGYT
TRBJ2-1	13	TRBV28	ASGVGLAGPNEQF
TRBJ1-2	12	TRBV25-1	ASSEGPQAYGYT
TRBJ2-7	10	TRBV5-1	ASRAGRHEQY
TRBJ1-4	11	TRBV20-1	SARDEPGQSLF
TRBJ1-1	12	TRBV5-1	ASNLYTMNTEAF
TRBJ1-1	15	TRBV9	ASSVAPGGPRGTEAF
TRBJ1-1	11	TRBV7-2	ASSARPEEGAF
TRBJ2-7	11	TRBV7-9	ASGIGGRYEQY
TRBJ2-7	11	TRBV12-3/TRBV12-4	ASSRTGDREQY
TRBJ2-5	13	TRBV7-2	ASSLPDRYQETQY